These T cell receptor beta chains were read from a single sample in a study of T cells in Graves' hyperthyroidism and ophthalmopathy. TCRdb reanalysed the multiplex PCR reads using MiXCR and keeps one entry per CDR3 protein. Among 700,000 to 850,000 distinct CDR3 sequences listed, roughly 32% were seen once. The sequenced sample was blood. The receptors originated from a middle-aged woman with Graves' hyperthyroidism. Each CDR3 is given with its conserved first and last residue. The D gene is left open where the match is weak. Size values are once, few and many counts, or a class for expanded clones, and some rows have none.

d_gene: NA
v_gene: TRBV11-2
abundance: NA
j_gene: TRBJ1-3
CDR3aa: CALDGGNSGNTIYF
CDR3nt: TGTGCCCTCGACGGGGGCAACTCTGGAAACACCATATATTTT

d_gene: NA
v_gene: TRBV6-5
abundance: NA
j_gene: TRBJ1-5
CDR3aa: CASSRGRDGNQPQHF
CDR3nt: TGTGCCAGCAGTCGTGGGAGGGACGGCAATCAGCCCCAGCATTTT

d_gene: NA
v_gene: TRBV7-2
abundance: NA
j_gene: TRBJ1-1
CDR3aa: CASSLVLEGITEAFF
CDR3nt: TGTGCCAGCAGCTTAGTCCTGGAGGGTATAACTGAAGCTTTCTTT

d_gene: NA
v_gene: TRBV20-1
abundance: few
j_gene: TRBJ2-3
CDR3aa: CSGWGASTDTQYF
CDR3nt: TGCAGTGGGTGGGGGGCCAGCACAGATACGCAGTATTTT

d_gene: NA
v_gene: TRBV24-1
abundance: many
j_gene: TRBJ1-3
CDR3aa: CATSDPKGGSSGNTIYF
CDR3nt: TGTGCCACCAGTGATCCGAAGGGGGGGAGCTCTGGAAACACCATATATTTT

d_gene: NA
v_gene: TRBV7-2
abundance: NA
j_gene: TRBJ1-4
CDR3aa: CASSQGAGAATNEKLFF
CDR3nt: TGTGCCAGCAGCCAAGGGGCCGGGGCCGCAACTAATGAAAAACTGTTTTTT

d_gene: NA
v_gene: TRBV29-1
abundance: NA
j_gene: TRBJ1-5
CDR3aa: CSFEVRQPQHF
CDR3nt: TGCAGCTTCGAAGTGAGGCAGCCCCAGCATTTT

d_gene: NA
v_gene: TRBV14
abundance: many
j_gene: TRBJ2-6
CDR3aa: CASSQGISGANVLTF
CDR3nt: TGTGCCAGCAGCCAAGGGATCTCTGGGGCCAACGTCCTGACTTTC

d_gene: NA
v_gene: TRBV6-1
abundance: NA
j_gene: TRBJ1-2
CDR3aa: CACRPDRYQGYTF
CDR3nt: TGTGCCTGCAGGCCAGACAGGTATCAAGGCTACACCTTC

d_gene: NA
v_gene: TRBV7-4
abundance: NA
j_gene: TRBJ1-1
CDR3aa: CASTPRYVNTEAFF
CDR3nt: TGTGCCAGCACCCCGAGGTACGTGAACACTGAAGCTTTCTTT

d_gene: NA
v_gene: TRBV4-3
abundance: few
j_gene: TRBJ2-5
CDR3aa: CASSLFYGSGETQYF
CDR3nt: TGCGCCAGCAGCCTCTTTTACGGGTCAGGAGAGACCCAGTACTTC

d_gene: TRBD2
v_gene: TRBV9
abundance: NA
j_gene: TRBJ2-7
CDR3aa: CAGSYSAGGPLYEQYF
CDR3nt: TGTGCCGGCAGTTACTCCGCGGGGGGCCCCCTCTACGAGCAGTACTTC

d_gene: TRBD1
v_gene: TRBV12-5
abundance: NA
j_gene: TRBJ1-1
CDR3aa: CASGSPFTGGVTEAFF
CDR3nt: TGTGCTAGTGGTTCCCCTTTTACAGGGGGTGTAACTGAAGCTTTCTTT

d_gene: NA
v_gene: TRBV20-1
abundance: NA
j_gene: TRBJ1-2
CDR3aa: CSAALRARGSYGYTF
CDR3nt: TGCAGTGCCGCCCTCCGGGCCAGGGGAAGTTATGGCTACACCTTC

d_gene: TRBD1
v_gene: TRBV7-2
abundance: once
j_gene: TRBJ2-7
CDR3aa: CASSQAPGGTGGRLVAYEQYF
CDR3nt: TGCGCCAGCAGCCAAGCCCCCGGGGGGACAGGGGGCCGGTTGGTGGCCTACGAGCAGTACTTC

d_gene: NA
v_gene: TRBV7-9
abundance: few
j_gene: TRBJ1-1
CDR3aa: CANSAPYTPLITEAFF
CDR3nt: TGTGCCAACAGCGCTCCCTATACCCCCTTGATCACTGAAGCTTTCTTT

d_gene: NA
v_gene: TRBV7-9
abundance: many
j_gene: TRBJ1-4
CDR3aa: CASSPANRVGEKLFF
CDR3nt: TGTGCCAGCAGCCCGGCCAACAGGGTTGGTGAAAAACTGTTTTTT

d_gene: NA
v_gene: TRBV25-1
abundance: many
j_gene: TRBJ1-2
CDR3aa: CASSAGPIDYTF
CDR3nt: TGTGCCAGCAGTGCCGGACCGATCGACTACACCTTC

d_gene: NA
v_gene: TRBV7-9
abundance: NA
j_gene: TRBJ1-1
CDR3aa: CASSQVGEINTEAFF
CDR3nt: TGCGCCAGCAGCCAAGTCGGGGAGATTAACACTGAAGCTTTCTTT

d_gene: NA
v_gene: TRBV7-9
abundance: NA
j_gene: TRBJ1-4
CDR3aa: CASSSGAGRDEELFF
CDR3nt: TGTGCCAGCAGCTCGGGAGCAGGGCGTGATGAAGAACTGTTTTTT

d_gene: TRBD1
v_gene: TRBV2
abundance: NA
j_gene: TRBJ1-2
CDR3aa: CASSRTGTEYYGYTF
CDR3nt: TGTGCCAGCAGTCGTACCGGGACAGAGTACTATGGCTACACCTTC

d_gene: NA
v_gene: TRBV7-9
abundance: many
j_gene: TRBJ1-2
CDR3aa: CASSFPLDRNYGYTF
CDR3nt: TGTGCCAGCAGCTTCCCCCTAGACAGGAACTATGGCTACACCTTC

d_gene: NA
v_gene: TRBV13
abundance: many
j_gene: TRBJ1-2
CDR3aa: CASSLGEGGYTF
CDR3nt: TGTGCCAGCAGCTTAGGAGAGGGGGGCTACACCTTC

d_gene: NA
v_gene: TRBV6-5
abundance: many
j_gene: TRBJ1-2
CDR3aa: CASSLEGYYGYTF
CDR3nt: TGTGCCAGCAGTTTGGAAGGGTACTATGGCTACACCTTC

d_gene: NA
v_gene: TRBV29-1
abundance: few
j_gene: TRBJ1-3
CDR3aa: CSVEGGASAGNTIYF
CDR3nt: TGCAGCGTTGAAGGGGGGGCGAGTGCGGGAAACACCATATATTTT

d_gene: NA
v_gene: TRBV7-9
abundance: NA
j_gene: TRBJ2-5
CDR3aa: CASSSPRDGTEKETQYF
CDR3nt: TGTGCCAGCAGCTCCCCCCGTGACGGGACTGAAAAAGAGACCCAGTACTTC

d_gene: TRBD1
v_gene: TRBV12-3/TRBV12-4
abundance: many
j_gene: TRBJ2-7
CDR3aa: CASRQTGRSYEQYF
CDR3nt: TGTGCCAGCAGGCAGACAGGGAGATCCTACGAGCAGTACTTC

d_gene: NA
v_gene: TRBV7-3
abundance: NA
j_gene: TRBJ1-1
CDR3aa: CASSLRGNTAAFF
CDR3nt: TGTGCCAGCAGCCTCCGAGGGAACACTGCAGCTTTCTTT

d_gene: TRBD2
v_gene: TRBV2
abundance: few
j_gene: TRBJ2-2
CDR3aa: CASSRSGDTGELFF
CDR3nt: TGTGCCAGCAGCCGTAGCGGGGACACCGGGGAGCTGTTTTTT

d_gene: TRBD1
v_gene: TRBV20-1
abundance: NA
j_gene: TRBJ1-2
CDR3aa: CSAQGDGYTF
CDR3nt: TGCAGTGCCCAGGGGGATGGCTACACCTTC

d_gene: TRBD1
v_gene: TRBV20-1
abundance: NA
j_gene: TRBJ2-7
CDR3aa: CSARDKIGRTGRYRSYEQYF
CDR3nt: TGCAGTGCTAGAGATAAGATCGGTAGGACAGGGAGGTACCGGAGCTACGAGCAGTACTTC

d_gene: NA
v_gene: TRBV12-3/TRBV12-4
abundance: many
j_gene: TRBJ1-1
CDR3aa: CASSLSTALGTEAFF
CDR3nt: TGTGCCAGCAGTCTTTCGACCGCCCTAGGCACTGAAGCTTTCTTT

d_gene: NA
v_gene: TRBV7-2
abundance: NA
j_gene: TRBJ1-2
CDR3aa: CASSPQVGGASGYTF
CDR3nt: TGTGCCAGCAGCCCCCAGGTCGGGGGGGCTTCTGGCTACACCTTC

d_gene: TRBD1
v_gene: TRBV29-1
abundance: NA
j_gene: TRBJ1-5
CDR3aa: CAWGPGQGNQPQHF
CDR3nt: TGTGCCTGGGGTCCGGGACAGGGCAATCAGCCCCAGCATTTT

d_gene: NA
v_gene: TRBV7-8
abundance: once
j_gene: TRBJ2-5
CDR3aa: CASSPAFSQETQYF
CDR3nt: TGCGCCAGCAGCCCCGCCTTCAGCCAAGAGACCCAGTACTTC

d_gene: TRBD1
v_gene: TRBV7-2
abundance: NA
j_gene: TRBJ1-2
CDR3aa: CASSLVLIRQGASYGYTF
CDR3nt: TGTGCCAGCAGCTTAGTTCTAATTCGGCAGGGGGCGAGCTATGGCTACACCTTC

d_gene: NA
v_gene: TRBV28
abundance: few
j_gene: TRBJ1-1
CDR3aa: CASEAGERTEAFF
CDR3nt: TGTGCCAGCGAGGCAGGGGAGCGCACTGAAGCTTTCTTT

d_gene: NA
v_gene: TRBV25-1
abundance: many
j_gene: TRBJ1-6
CDR3aa: CASSEYALSNSPLHF
CDR3nt: TGTGCCAGCAGTGAATATGCATTATCGAATTCACCCCTCCACTTT

d_gene: NA
v_gene: TRBV7-2
abundance: few
j_gene: TRBJ2-2
CDR3aa: CASSLVLRRELFF
CDR3nt: TGTGCCAGCAGCTTAGTTTTAAGGCGGGAGCTGTTTTTT